The entry that follows covers one T cell receptor beta chain sequence. The antigen remains unidentified. This CDR3 region has 14 residues. The germline V and J ends were trimmed by 4 bases and 5 bases, with 12 bases remaining between them. Per germline, CDR1 SGDLS and CDR2 YYNGEE. 13 Jbeta primers and 60 Vbeta primers were used for the PCR. Sequenced by immunoSEQ multiplex PCR; TCRdb stores in-frame clones only, minus some. The sample totals tens of thousands of clones. These data are taken from a study of cytomegalovirus exposure and HLA in healthy donors. Donors consisted of healthy bone marrow donors. General study findings and limits: Upon later analysis, TCR association rates were observed to vary by HLA locus, being highest for DRB1 and lowest for HLA-C. HLA-A and HLA-B allele assignments for most subjects were reportedly predicted accurately using TCR beta sequences. Within an earlier analysis, most TCR beta V segments proved productive either about 90% or about 30% of the time.

The sequenced sample consisted of PBMCs. The sequence was obtained from a woman in her 30s in good health and CMV-seropositive. The V gene is TRBV9, the J gene TRBJ2-2, with a possible D match to TRBD2 (6 bases). CDR3 sequence: CASSPPGGTGELFF. The CDR3 bases are TGTGCCAGCAGCCCTCCCGGAGGGACCGGGGAGCTGTTTTTT.